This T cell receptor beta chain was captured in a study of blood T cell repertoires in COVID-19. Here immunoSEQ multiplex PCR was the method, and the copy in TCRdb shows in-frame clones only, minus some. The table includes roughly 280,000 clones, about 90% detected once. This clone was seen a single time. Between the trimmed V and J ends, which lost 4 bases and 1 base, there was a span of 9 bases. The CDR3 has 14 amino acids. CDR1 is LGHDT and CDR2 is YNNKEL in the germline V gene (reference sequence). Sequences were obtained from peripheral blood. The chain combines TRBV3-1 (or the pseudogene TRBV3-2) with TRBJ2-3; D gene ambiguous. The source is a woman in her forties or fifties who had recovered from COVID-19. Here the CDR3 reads CASSLISGTDTQYF. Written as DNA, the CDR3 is TGTGCCAGCAGCCTAATCTCTGGCACAGATACGCAGTATTTT.